This T cell receptor beta chain derives from a study of OX40 agonist ivuxolimab in advanced cancers. Turning to the study itself: Patient treatment consisted of intravenous ivuxolimab administration every 2 weeks at 0.01 to 10 mg/kg. With a range of roughly 23 to 90, age averaged approximately 54 years, and around 83% were male. The study, taken as a whole, reports: The mean number of expanded clones was higher in CD8+ T cells than in CD4+.

Of note for this clone: Its cognate antigen is unknown.

With 2 bases removed from V and 7 bases from J, the gap between germline ends came to 9 bases. This CDR3 region has 12 residues. CDR1 and CDR2 from the germline V gene are SGHKS and YYEKEE (reference sequence). TCRdb's table, derived via immunoSEQ multiplex PCR, lists solely in-frame clones and lacks some. The table includes tens of thousands of clones, roughly 90% detected once. The clonotype was recovered from an adult with an advanced solid tumor such as melanoma, head and neck, liver or kidney cancer. The gene calls are TRBV5-5 and TRBJ1-1; D remains ambiguous. The sequencing here drew on CD4+ or CD8+ T cells sorted from blood, taken in a trial of the OX40 agonist ivuxolimab. CDR3 nucleotides: TGTGCCAGCAGCTTAGGGCGGGATGAAGCTTTCTTT. Translation gives CASSLGRDEAFF.